Listed below are T cell receptor beta chains from one sample, sequenced in a study of blood T cell repertoires in COVID-19. Libraries were prepared by immunoSEQ multiplex PCR; TCRdb keeps only in-frame clonotypes and omits some of them. The table includes about 180,000 clones, 70% to 85% detected once. The material sequenced was PBMCs or T cells enriched from blood (not recorded which). The receptors come from a man aged 50 to 60 who had recovered from COVID-19. Both conserved end residues are part of each CDR3.

v_gene	len	j_gene	CDR3aa
TRBV27	15	TRBJ1-2	CASKDPGSSNYGYTF
TRBV15	16	TRBJ1-1	CATSRQSGWGATEAFF
TRBV6-5	15	TRBJ1-3	CASTEAGLSGNTIYF
TRBV6-5	12	TRBJ2-1	CASSRTGGRQFF
TRBV12-5	18	TRBJ2-1	CASGLGLAGAWTYNEQFF
TRBV19	15	TRBJ1-2	CASHQRDRGFLGYTF
TRBV29-1	13	TRBJ2-7	CSVAGQGAYEQYF
TRBV29-1	13	TRBJ1-2	CSVMDTDLYGYTF
TRBV2	15	TRBJ1-1	CASSERVWMNTEAFF
TRBV5-1	15	TRBJ2-7	CASSLGSTGIYEQYF
TRBV27	15	TRBJ2-1	CASSLTGGIYNEQFF
TRBV9	14	TRBJ1-6	CASSPTGVNSPLHF
TRBV5-6	15	TRBJ2-1	CASSLSGQSYNEQFF
TRBV28	10	TRBJ2-7	CATMSYEQYF
TRBV5-8	18	TRBJ1-5	CASSLEVQAGRGNQPQHF
TRBV9	15	TRBJ1-1	CASSKRQGAYTEAFF
TRBV24-1	16	TRBJ2-6	CATSDPDISGANVLTF
TRBV29-1	13	TRBJ1-1	CSVETQENTEAFF
TRBV7-9	13	TRBJ2-2	CASSLESAGELFF
TRBV18	14	TRBJ1-1	CASSPTGGLTEAFF
TRBV12-3/TRBV12-4	13	TRBJ1-2	CASSVDRAYGYTF
TRBV5-1	14	TRBJ2-7	CASGTGGGLYEQYF
TRBV5-8	15	TRBJ2-2	CASSLAGGDPGELFF
TRBV4-2	15	TRBJ2-4	CASSPTGLAKNIQYF
TRBV5-1	15	TRBJ1-6	CASSQGTGPNSPLHF
TRBV21-1	15	TRBJ2-3	CASSNYDRGTDTQYF
TRBV3-1/TRBV3-2	15	TRBJ2-3	CASSQGGIRTDTQYF
TRBV19	12	TRBJ2-7	CASSIGHYEQYF
TRBV2	16	TRBJ2-3	CASRERLAGSTDTQYF
TRBV12-3/TRBV12-4	13	TRBJ1-2	CASIGAGDYGYTF
TRBV7-9	12	TRBJ1-1	CASSSGGTEAFF
TRBV6-5	16	TRBJ1-2	CASSYSGPDRSDGYTF
TRBV21-1	18	TRBJ2-6	CASNNLGTGGEGANVLTF
TRBV18	15	TRBJ1-1	CASSPRNRDNTEAFF
TRBV15	17	TRBJ2-2	CATSRDREAGRDGELFF
TRBV4-2	18	TRBJ2-5	CASSQDHRTGGLGETQYF
TRBV5-1	14	TRBJ1-1	CASSFRTAGTEAFF